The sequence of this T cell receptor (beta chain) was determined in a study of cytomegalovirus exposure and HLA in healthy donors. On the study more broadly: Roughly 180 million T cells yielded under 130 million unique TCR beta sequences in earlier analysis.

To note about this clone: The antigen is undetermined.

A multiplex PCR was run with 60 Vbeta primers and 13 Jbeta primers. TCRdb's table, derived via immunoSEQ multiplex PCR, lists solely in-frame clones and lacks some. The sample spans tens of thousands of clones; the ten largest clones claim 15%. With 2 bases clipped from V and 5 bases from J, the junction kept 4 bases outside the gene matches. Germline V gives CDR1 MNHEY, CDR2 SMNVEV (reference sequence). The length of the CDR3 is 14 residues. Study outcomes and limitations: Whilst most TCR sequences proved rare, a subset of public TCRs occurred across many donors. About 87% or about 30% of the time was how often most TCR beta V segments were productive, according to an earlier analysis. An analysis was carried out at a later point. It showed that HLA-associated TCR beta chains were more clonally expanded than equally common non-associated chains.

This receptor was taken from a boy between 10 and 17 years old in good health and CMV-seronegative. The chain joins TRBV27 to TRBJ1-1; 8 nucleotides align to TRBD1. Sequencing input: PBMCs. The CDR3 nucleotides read TGTGCCAGCAGTTTAGCACACAGGGGGACTGAAGCTTTCTTT. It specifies CASSLAHRGTEAFF.